This TCR beta chain was retrieved from a study of T cells in Graves' hyperthyroidism and ophthalmopathy. In this sample, this clonotype turned up a few times. This CDR3 has 16 residues. CDR1 is PRHDT, CDR2 FYEKMQ, per germline (reference sequence). The V end lost 4 bases, the J end lost 4 bases, and 19 bases lay between the germline ends. TCR beta CDR3 regions were amplified from RNA. HTBI primers were employed in a first-round RT-PCR of the TCR CDR3. TCRdb re-called the multiplex PCR reads with MiXCR, one entry per CDR3 protein. The sample holds 350,000 or so distinct CDR3 sequences, approximately 18% seen once.

The chain couples TRBV13 to TRBJ2-5, with D possibly matching TRBD2 (6 bases). The sequence came from a woman between 50 and 59 years old with Graves' hyperthyroidism. Sequencing was done on a sample of blood. The CDR3 DNA reads TGTGCCAGCAGCTCCCGGACCCTCGAAGCGGGAGAGACCCAGTACTTC. Translating gives CASSSRTLEAGETQYF.